The rows below give T cell receptor beta chains drawn from one sample of a study of T cell clones after liver transplantation. Repertoires were generated with immunoSEQ multiplex PCR, while TCRdb's copy carries only in-frame clones and drops some. The table lists 70,000 to 85,000 clones, 80% of them singletons, with less than 0.65% in the top ten. Here the sequenced sample was CD4+ T cells from blood, taken before liver transplant. The receptors derive from a human donor who received a liver transplant. Each CDR3 is given with its conserved first and last residue. D genes are given only for firm matches. Only part of the rows carry a size: once, few, many, or a class if the clone is expanded.

D: TRBD1; size: .; V: TRBV19; J: TRBJ2-7; DNA: TGTGCCAGTACTAAAGGCTGGACAGGGGAACACGAGCAGTACTTC; CDR3: CASTKGWTGEHEQYF
D: .; size: few; V: TRBV7-2; J: TRBJ1-5; DNA: TGTGCCAGCAGCTTAGTGACGGGAGGTTTGAGCAATCAGCCCCAGCATTTT; CDR3: CASSLVTGGLSNQPQHF
D: .; size: .; V: TRBV11-3; J: TRBJ2-2; DNA: TGTGCCAGCAGCTTAGACGGGCGTGGGGAGCTGTTTTTT; CDR3: CASSLDGRGELFF
D: .; size: .; V: TRBV6-6; J: TRBJ2-3; DNA: TGTGCCAGCAGTCCAGACATCCCTCGCACAGATACGCAGTATTTT; CDR3: CASSPDIPRTDTQYF
D: .; size: .; V: TRBV18; J: TRBJ2-1; DNA: TGTGCCAGCTCACCTAACTTAGGGAATGAGCAGTTCTTC; CDR3: CASSPNLGNEQFF
D: .; size: .; V: TRBV6-1; J: TRBJ1-5; DNA: TGTGCCATCGGGGATTGGAATCAGCCCCAGCATTTT; CDR3: CAIGDWNQPQHF
D: TRBD1; size: .; V: TRBV5-4; J: TRBJ1-1; DNA: TGTGCCAGCAGCGTGGGACAGCCCACTGAAGCTTTCTTT; CDR3: CASSVGQPTEAFF
D: .; size: .; V: TRBV5-6; J: TRBJ1-1; DNA: TGTGCCAGCAGCTTGAGAGGGGGTTGGGGCACTGAAGCTTTCTTT; CDR3: CASSLRGGWGTEAFF
D: TRBD1; size: .; V: TRBV7-9; J: TRBJ1-2; DNA: TGTGCCAGCAGCGTCTACCGGGACAGCTATGGCTACACCTTC; CDR3: CASSVYRDSYGYTF
D: .; size: .; V: TRBV19; J: TRBJ1-1; DNA: TGTGCCAGTAGTATCCCCCGACAGGCCATGAACACTGAAGCTTTCTTT; CDR3: CASSIPRQAMNTEAFF
D: .; size: .; V: TRBV7-2; J: TRBJ2-7; DNA: TGTGCCAGCAGCCACAATGTGCGGGGTCCCTACGAGCAGTACTTC; CDR3: CASSHNVRGPYEQYF
D: TRBD1; size: once; V: TRBV18; J: TRBJ1-2; DNA: TGTGCCAGCTCACCGAATACAGGGGGTAGCGGGGGCTACACCTTC; CDR3: CASSPNTGGSGGYTF
D: .; size: .; V: TRBV18; J: TRBJ1-3; DNA: TGTGCCAGCTCACCAAAGGCAGGGACTACTGGAAACACCATATATTTT; CDR3: CASSPKAGTTGNTIYF
D: .; size: .; V: TRBV5-1; J: TRBJ1-1; DNA: TGCGCCAGCAGCTTCGAGCCAGCCGGGAACACTGAAGCTTTCTTT; CDR3: CASSFEPAGNTEAFF
D: .; size: .; V: TRBV6-1; J: TRBJ2-5; DNA: TGTGCCAGCAGGGCGGGCCAAGAGACCCAGTACTTC; CDR3: CASRAGQETQYF
D: TRBD1; size: few; V: TRBV2; J: TRBJ1-2; DNA: TGTGCCAGCAGTGAAGATAGGACAGGGACCACCTTC; CDR3: CASSEDRTGTTF
D: .; size: .; V: TRBV5-4; J: TRBJ2-5; DNA: TGTGCCAGCAGCTCCCCCCAGAATGTCCGCGGGCCCGGGGAGACCCAGTACTTC; CDR3: CASSSPQNVRGPGETQYF
D: .; size: .; V: TRBV7-2; J: TRBJ2-3; DNA: TGTGCCAGCAGCTTAGGAGCGGTCTCCACGGATACGCAGTATTTT; CDR3: CASSLGAVSTDTQYF
D: .; size: .; V: TRBV9; J: TRBJ1-2; DNA: TGTGCCAGCAGCGCGTCCTACAGGCTCAACTATGGCTACACCTTC; CDR3: CASSASYRLNYGYTF
D: .; size: .; V: TRBV14; J: TRBJ1-1; DNA: TGTGCCAGCAGCCCCGGGGGACGGATCTTGGCTTTCTTT; CDR3: CASSPGGRILAFF
D: .; size: .; V: TRBV7-9; J: TRBJ2-7; DNA: TGTGCCAGCAGCCCCACGACACAAATATACGAGCAGTACTTC; CDR3: CASSPTTQIYEQYF
D: TRBD1; size: .; V: TRBV29-1; J: TRBJ1-5; DNA: TGCAGCGTTGAAGAACAGGGGGGTTTGGCCCAGCATTTT; CDR3: CSVEEQGGLAQHF
D: .; size: .; V: TRBV29-1; J: TRBJ1-1; DNA: TGCAGCGTTGAAGATGGGAGGGATGGAGGCACTGAAGCTTTCTTT; CDR3: CSVEDGRDGGTEAFF
D: .; size: .; V: TRBV6-5; J: TRBJ2-7; DNA: TGTGCCAGCAGTGGTCCTCAGCGGATCCACGAGCAGTACTTC; CDR3: CASSGPQRIHEQYF
D: .; size: .; V: TRBV19; J: TRBJ2-3; DNA: TGTGCCAGTAGTATAGTAGGTAGCGGAAGCACAGATACGCAGTATTTT; CDR3: CASSIVGSGSTDTQYF
D: .; size: .; V: TRBV9; J: TRBJ2-3; DNA: TGTGCCAGCAGCGTAGGGGGATCAAACACAGATACGCAGTATTTT; CDR3: CASSVGGSNTDTQYF
D: .; size: .; V: TRBV28; J: TRBJ1-1; DNA: TGTGCCAGCAGTTTGAGGGCGATGAACACTGAAGCTTTCTTT; CDR3: CASSLRAMNTEAFF
D: TRBD2; size: once; V: TRBV5-1; J: TRBJ2-3; DNA: TGCGCCAGCAGCTTGAATAGCGGGGGAGGGACAGATACGCAGTATTTT; CDR3: CASSLNSGGGTDTQYF
D: TRBD1; size: few; V: TRBV28; J: TRBJ1-5; DNA: TGTGCCAGCAGGGGACAGGATGGTCAGCCCCAGCATTTT; CDR3: CASRGQDGQPQHF
D: .; size: .; V: TRBV10-1; J: TRBJ2-1; DNA: TGCGCCAGCAGTGAGTCGACGGGAGTAATGGATGAGCAGTTCTTC; CDR3: CASSESTGVMDEQFF
D: TRBD1; size: once; V: TRBV5-1; J: TRBJ1-1; DNA: TGCGCCAGCAGCCCACAGGGGGCTGGCACTGAAGCTTTCTTT; CDR3: CASSPQGAGTEAFF
D: TRBD2; size: .; V: TRBV5-1; J: TRBJ2-1; DNA: TGCGCCAGCAGCTTGCCCTTCGGGACTAGCGGGAGGGGCCATGAGCAGTTCTTC; CDR3: CASSLPFGTSGRGHEQFF
D: TRBD2; size: .; V: TRBV7-3; J: TRBJ2-1; DNA: TGTGCCAGCAGCATAGCGGGAGCCCCCAATACGTATGAGCAGTTCTTC; CDR3: CASSIAGAPNTYEQFF
D: .; size: .; V: TRBV19; J: TRBJ1-2; DNA: TGTGCCAGTAGTACGGGGCTGGCAGGGAACTATGGCTACACCTTC; CDR3: CASSTGLAGNYGYTF
D: .; size: .; V: TRBV2; J: TRBJ1-4; DNA: TGTGCCAGCAGTCGAGACAGGAGACGAGATGAAAAACTGTTTTTT; CDR3: CASSRDRRRDEKLFF
D: TRBD1; size: .; V: TRBV7-2; J: TRBJ1-5; DNA: TGTGCCAGCAGCTTGATGGGACAGGGGAACAATCAGCCCCAGCATTTT; CDR3: CASSLMGQGNNQPQHF
D: .; size: once; V: TRBV13; J: TRBJ1-3; DNA: TGTGCCAGCAGCTTAGGGACAGTCTCCCTCTCTGGAAACACCATATATTTT; CDR3: CASSLGTVSLSGNTIYF
D: TRBD2; size: .; V: TRBV2; J: TRBJ2-3; DNA: TGTGCCAGCAGTTGGACTAGCGGGACGGATACGCAGTATTTT; CDR3: CASSWTSGTDTQYF
D: TRBD1; size: .; V: TRBV7-2; J: TRBJ1-2; DNA: TGTGCCAGCAGCTTAGTGGACAGGGAGGGCTATGGCTACACCTTC; CDR3: CASSLVDREGYGYTF
D: .; size: .; V: TRBV28; J: TRBJ1-5; DNA: TGTGCCAGCAGTTCCCCCCTAGGGCCCCAGCATTTT; CDR3: CASSSPLGPQHF
D: TRBD1; size: .; V: TRBV4-1; J: TRBJ2-2; DNA: TGCGCCAGCAGCTATACCCGGGACAGGGGAGCCGGGGAGCTGTTTTTT; CDR3: CASSYTRDRGAGELFF
D: .; size: once; V: TRBV30; J: TRBJ1-2; DNA: TGTGCCTGGAACCCCGGGCGGGGGATCTATGGCTACACCTTC; CDR3: CAWNPGRGIYGYTF
D: .; size: .; V: TRBV18; J: TRBJ2-1; DNA: TGTGCCAGCTCACCACCGGGCGGGGCCTCCGACCAGCAGTTCTTC; CDR3: CASSPPGGASDQQFF
D: .; size: .; V: TRBV5-6; J: TRBJ2-7; DNA: TGTGCCAGCAGCCCGGGACCTATCTACGAGCAGTACTTC; CDR3: CASSPGPIYEQYF
D: TRBD2; size: .; V: TRBV28; J: TRBJ2-7; DNA: TGTGCCAGCAGTAGACCCCCGACTAGCGGGCACTACGAGCAGTACTTC; CDR3: CASSRPPTSGHYEQYF
D: .; size: .; V: TRBV20-1; J: TRBJ2-7; DNA: TGCAGTGCTAGGCAGGGCTACGAGCAGTACTTC; CDR3: CSARQGYEQYF
D: .; size: .; V: TRBV11-2; J: TRBJ2-3; DNA: TGTGCCAGCAGCTTCCTTGCGGGACAGACAGATACGCAGTATTTT; CDR3: CASSFLAGQTDTQYF
D: .; size: .; V: TRBV28; J: TRBJ1-5; DNA: TGTGCCAGCAGTTATTACTTGACCAACCCGTCGAATCAGCCCCAGCATTTT; CDR3: CASSYYLTNPSNQPQHF
D: TRBD1; size: once; V: TRBV10-3; J: TRBJ1-4; DNA: TGTGCCATCAGTGAGCCGCGGACAGGGGCCCAGATGTTATTT; CDR3: CAISEPRTGAQMLF
D: TRBD2; size: few; V: TRBV9; J: TRBJ2-1; DNA: TGTGCCAGCAGCGTGACTAGCGGATTATACAATGAGCAGTTCTTC; CDR3: CASSVTSGLYNEQFF
D: .; size: .; V: TRBV5-1; J: TRBJ1-3; DNA: TGCGCCAGCAGCTTTTTTCCAGGACCTGGAAACACCATATATTTT; CDR3: CASSFFPGPGNTIYF
D: TRBD2; size: .; V: TRBV4-2; J: TRBJ2-1; DNA: TGTGCCAGCAGCCCTACCGTAGCGGGAGGGCCGAATGAGCAGTTCTTC; CDR3: CASSPTVAGGPNEQFF
D: TRBD2; size: .; V: TRBV5-1; J: TRBJ2-7; DNA: TGCGCCAGCAGCTTTTACCCTCGGACTAGCGGGTCTAACGAGCAGTACTTC; CDR3: CASSFYPRTSGSNEQYF
D: .; size: .; V: TRBV7-9; J: TRBJ2-1; DNA: TGTGCCAGCAGCTCCCGACGATCCACGACCACCTACAATGAGCAGTTCTTC; CDR3: CASSSRRSTTTYNEQFF